This T cell receptor beta chain was retrieved from a study of cytomegalovirus exposure and HLA in healthy donors listed by TCRdb under 2017. Background for the entire study: A later analysis indicated that the 120 or so validation repertoires were generated on the platform also employed for the approximately 700 repertoires of the first cohort. The study aimed to test whether cataloging public T cell receptors could reveal signatures of past pathogen exposure. Along with the approximately 700-subject first cohort, a separate validation cohort of some 130 different subjects was used. To predict cytomegalovirus infection status, the study brought together high-throughput TCR immunosequencing, statistical association of individual TCRs with disease status, and machine learning.

The library was obtained by the immunoSEQ multiplex PCR assay. As for the original processing: A statistical classification framework was built to diagnose cytomegalovirus status from the catalog of TCR beta chain sequences. As stored in TCRdb, this immuneACCESS dataset retains in-frame rearrangements with V and J assigned. A fraction of the clones does not appear; measured against another copy, unresolved V genes explain less than half of the discrepancy, and the remainder lacks a known reason. V and J calls and clone size come straight from that table; D and trimming were deduced from the DNA. This sample comprises over 130,000 clones, around 84% of them detected only once. Jointly, the top ten make up around 10% of the sample. The donors belonged to the validation cohort of 120 subjects, which was separate from the roughly 670-subject first cohort. The full study reports these points: All 120 or so repertoires were used to score co-occurrence in the validation cohort in a later analysis, because that analysis had no HLA typing for the cohort. A few of the identified cytomegalovirus-associated TCR beta chains were confirmed in vitro to be specific for cytomegalovirus antigens. A total of fewer than 200 TCR beta chains were listed by the study as associated with cytomegalovirus. The authors suggested that the approach could potentially be extended to other disease states and immunological phenotypes. Of the cluster scores, 90% to 95% were above 0 in a later analysis, which found that TCRs clustered in the first cohort also tended to co-occur in the roughly 130 validation repertoires. The classifier was reported to diagnose cytomegalovirus status with high specificity and sensitivity in both the original cohort and the validation cohort. Most TCR sequences were seen in very few donors, while some public TCRs were found in many individuals.

Comments on this clone: The specificity of this receptor is unknown. One base away there is no much larger clone; base qualities are not given.

CDR1 and CDR2 (SGHAT, FQDESV) derive from the germline V gene (reference sequence). V and J lose 5 bases and 10 bases, and a span of 15 bases separates them. The CDR3 goes from the cysteine to the phenylalanine over 13 residues. Left in the record is the CDR3 DNA by itself, 39 bases read in frame from the first base. The material sequenced was PBMCs. This TCR was recovered from a man aged 18 to 30 in good health and CMV-seropositive. The chain links TRBV11-1 with TRBJ2-1, with a weak D call of TRBD2 (6 bases match). The CDR3 here reads CASSPGLSREQFF. Read as DNA, the sequence is TGTGCCAGCAGCCCGGGACTCTCCCGGGAGCAGTTCTTC.